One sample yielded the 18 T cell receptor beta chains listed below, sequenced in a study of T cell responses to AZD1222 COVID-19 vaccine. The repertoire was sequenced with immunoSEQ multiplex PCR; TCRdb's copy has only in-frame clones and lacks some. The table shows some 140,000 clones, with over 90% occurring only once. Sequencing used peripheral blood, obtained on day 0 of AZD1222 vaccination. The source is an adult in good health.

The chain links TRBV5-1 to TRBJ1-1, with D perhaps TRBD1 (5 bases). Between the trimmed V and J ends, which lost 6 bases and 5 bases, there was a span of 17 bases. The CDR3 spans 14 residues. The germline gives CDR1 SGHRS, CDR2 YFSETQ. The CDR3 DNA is TGCGCCAGCACTCTTACAGGTATTAGGACTGAAGCTTTCTTT. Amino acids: CASTLTGIRTEAFF.

The CDR3 reads CASSRQADEQYF. CDR3 bases: TGTGCCAGCAGTCGTCAAGCGGACGAGCAGTACTTC. The J gene is TRBJ2-7, the V gene TRBV6-2 or TRBV6-3; weak D call: TRBD2 (5 bases). The CDR3 is 12 amino acids. V was shortened by 5 bases and J by 5 bases, with 10 bases between the two germline ends. From germline, CDR1 is MNHEY and CDR2 SVGEGT.

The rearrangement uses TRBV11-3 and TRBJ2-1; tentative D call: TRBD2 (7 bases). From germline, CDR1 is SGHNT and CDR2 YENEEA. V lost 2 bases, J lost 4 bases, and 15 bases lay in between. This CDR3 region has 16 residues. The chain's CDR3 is CASSLHPGGLYNEQFF. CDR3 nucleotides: TGTGCCAGCAGCTTACACCCCGGGGGGCTTTACAATGAGCAGTTCTTC.

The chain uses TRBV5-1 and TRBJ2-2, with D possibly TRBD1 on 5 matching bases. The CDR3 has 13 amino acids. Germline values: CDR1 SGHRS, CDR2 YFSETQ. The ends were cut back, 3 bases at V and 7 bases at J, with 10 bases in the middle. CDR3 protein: CASSYRFLGELFF. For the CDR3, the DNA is TGCGCCAGCAGCTACAGGTTTCTCGGGGAGCTGTTTTTT.

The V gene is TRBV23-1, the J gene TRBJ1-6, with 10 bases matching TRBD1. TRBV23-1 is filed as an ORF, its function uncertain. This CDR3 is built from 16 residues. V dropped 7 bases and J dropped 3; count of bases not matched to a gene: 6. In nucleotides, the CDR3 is TGCGCCAGCACCGACAGGGGGCGCGTCTATAATTCACCCCTCCACTTT. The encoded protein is CASTDRGRVYNSPLHF.

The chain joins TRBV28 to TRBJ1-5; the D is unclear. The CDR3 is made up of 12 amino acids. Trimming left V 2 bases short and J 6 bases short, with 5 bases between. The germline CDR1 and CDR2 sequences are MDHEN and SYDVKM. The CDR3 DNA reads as TGTGCCAGCAGTTTAAGACCTCAGCCCCAGCATTTT. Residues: CASSLRPQPQHF.

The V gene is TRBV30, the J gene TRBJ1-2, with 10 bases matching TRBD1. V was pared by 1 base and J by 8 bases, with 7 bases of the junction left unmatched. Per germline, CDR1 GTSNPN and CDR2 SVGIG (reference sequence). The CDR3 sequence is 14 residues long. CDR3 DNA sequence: TGTGCCTGGAGTGGCCCGGGACAGGGGAAGGGCTACACCTTC. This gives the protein CAWSGPGQGKGYTF.

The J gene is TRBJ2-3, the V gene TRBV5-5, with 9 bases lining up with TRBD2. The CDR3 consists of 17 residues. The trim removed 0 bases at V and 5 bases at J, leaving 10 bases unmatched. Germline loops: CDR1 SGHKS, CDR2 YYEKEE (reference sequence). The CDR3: CASSLGGASGVRDTQYF. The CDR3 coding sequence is TGTGCCAGCAGCTTGGGCGGTGCTAGCGGGGTCCGAGATACGCAGTATTTT.

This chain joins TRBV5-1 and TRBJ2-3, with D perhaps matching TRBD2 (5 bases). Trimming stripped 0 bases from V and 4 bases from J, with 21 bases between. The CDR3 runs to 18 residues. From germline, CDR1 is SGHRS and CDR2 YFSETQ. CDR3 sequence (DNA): TGCGCCAGCAGCTTGGTCAAGAGTCGGGGAGATTGGGCAGATACGCAGTATTTT. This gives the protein CASSLVKSRGDWADTQYF.

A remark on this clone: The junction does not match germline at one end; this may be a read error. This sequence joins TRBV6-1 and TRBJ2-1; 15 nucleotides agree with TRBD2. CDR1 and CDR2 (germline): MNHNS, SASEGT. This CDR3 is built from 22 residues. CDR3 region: CASSEGPPGLAGGGRRYNEQFF. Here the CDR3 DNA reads TGTGCCAGCAGCGAAGGGCCCCCGGGACTAGCGGGAGGTGGGAGGAGGTACAATGAGCAGTTCTTC.

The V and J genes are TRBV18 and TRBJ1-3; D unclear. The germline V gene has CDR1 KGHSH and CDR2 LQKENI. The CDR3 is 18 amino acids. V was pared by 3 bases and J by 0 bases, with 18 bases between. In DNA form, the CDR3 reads TGTGCCAGCTCACCCACTCTTCAGGCCCTAGTCTCTGGAAACACCATATATTTT. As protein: CASSPTLQALVSGNTIYF.

In nucleotides, the CDR3 is TGCGCCAGCAGACTCGGGACAGGCGATGAGCAGTTCTTC. This codes for CASRLGTGDEQFF. The rearrangement uses TRBV5-1 and TRBJ2-1; 8 bases are shared with TRBD1. V was pared by 5 bases and J by 8 bases, with 6 bases of the junction left unmatched. Per germline, CDR1 SGHRS and CDR2 YFSETQ. The CDR3 totals 13 residues.

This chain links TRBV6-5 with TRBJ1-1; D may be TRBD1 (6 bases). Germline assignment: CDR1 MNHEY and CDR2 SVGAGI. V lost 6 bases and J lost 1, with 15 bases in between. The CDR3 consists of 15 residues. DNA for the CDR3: TGTGCCAGCAGGAGATTCGGACAGAAGAACACTGAAGCTTTCTTT. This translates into CASRRFGQKNTEAFF.

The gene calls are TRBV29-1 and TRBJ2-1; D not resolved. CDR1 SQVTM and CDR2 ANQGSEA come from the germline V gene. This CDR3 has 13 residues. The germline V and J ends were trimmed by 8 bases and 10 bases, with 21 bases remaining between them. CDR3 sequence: CSSPVPGAGEQFF. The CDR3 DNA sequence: TGCAGCTCCCCGGTCCCGGGCGCTGGGGAGCAGTTCTTC.

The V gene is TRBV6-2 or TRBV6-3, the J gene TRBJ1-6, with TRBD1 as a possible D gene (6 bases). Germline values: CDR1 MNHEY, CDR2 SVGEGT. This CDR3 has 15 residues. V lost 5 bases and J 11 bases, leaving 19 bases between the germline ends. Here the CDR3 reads CASSQLVGQIPPLHF. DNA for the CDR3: TGTGCCAGCAGTCAACTGGTTGGACAGATTCCACCCCTCCACTTT.

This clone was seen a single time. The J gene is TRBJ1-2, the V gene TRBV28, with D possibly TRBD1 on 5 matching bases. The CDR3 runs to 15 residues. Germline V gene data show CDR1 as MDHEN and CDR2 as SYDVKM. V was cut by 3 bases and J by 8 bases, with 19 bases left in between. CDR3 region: CASSLSAGTLSGYTF. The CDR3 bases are TGTGCCAGCAGTTTGAGTGCAGGGACCTTGAGCGGCTACACCTTC.

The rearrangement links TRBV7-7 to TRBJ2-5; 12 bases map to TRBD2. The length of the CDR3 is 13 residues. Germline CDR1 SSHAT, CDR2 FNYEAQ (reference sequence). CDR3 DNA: TGTGCTTCTAGCGGGAGGGCGGGGGAGACCCAGTACTTC. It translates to CASSGRAGETQYF.

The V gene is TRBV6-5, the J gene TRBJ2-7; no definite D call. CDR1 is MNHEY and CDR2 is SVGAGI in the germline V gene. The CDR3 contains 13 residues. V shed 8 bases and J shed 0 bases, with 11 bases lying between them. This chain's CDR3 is CASWTARSYEQYF. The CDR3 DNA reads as TGTGCCAGCTGGACGGCCCGCTCCTACGAGCAGTACTTC.